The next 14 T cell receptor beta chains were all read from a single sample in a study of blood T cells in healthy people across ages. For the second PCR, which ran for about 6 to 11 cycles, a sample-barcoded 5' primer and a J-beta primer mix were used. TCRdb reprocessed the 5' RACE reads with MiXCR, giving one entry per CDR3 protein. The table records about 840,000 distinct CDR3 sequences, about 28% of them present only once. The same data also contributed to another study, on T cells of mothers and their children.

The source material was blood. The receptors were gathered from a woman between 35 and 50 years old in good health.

CDR3 loop: CASSEGSQGYGYTF. CDR3 coding DNA: TGTGCCAGCTCAGAAGGGAGTCAGGGCTATGGCTACACCTTC. The chain joins TRBV28 to TRBJ1-2, with D perhaps TRBD1 (5 bases). In germline, CDR1 is MDHEN, CDR2 SYDVKM. V was shortened by 8 bases and J by 4 bases, with 17 bases between the two germline ends. This CDR3 has 14 residues.

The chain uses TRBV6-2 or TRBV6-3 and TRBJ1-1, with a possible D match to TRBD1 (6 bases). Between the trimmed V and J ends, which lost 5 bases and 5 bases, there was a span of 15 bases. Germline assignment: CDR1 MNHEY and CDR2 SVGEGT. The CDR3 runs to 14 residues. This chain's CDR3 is CASSLTSQGTEAFF. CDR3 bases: TGTGCCAGCAGTCTTACCTCACAGGGAACTGAAGCTTTCTTT.

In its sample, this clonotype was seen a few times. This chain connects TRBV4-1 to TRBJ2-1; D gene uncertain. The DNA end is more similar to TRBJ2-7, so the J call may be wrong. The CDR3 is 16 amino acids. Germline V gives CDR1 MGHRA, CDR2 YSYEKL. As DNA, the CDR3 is TGCGCCAGCAGCCAAGTTAACATCCTCTCCTACAATGAGCAGTACTTC. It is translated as CASSQVNILSYNEQYF.

DNA of the CDR3: TGTGCTAGTGGTTGGGACAGCTCCTACGAGCAGTACTTC. Translating gives CASGWDSSYEQYF. This chain uses TRBV12-5 with TRBJ2-7; 7 bases fit TRBD1. Germline CDR1 reads LGHNT; CDR2 reads FRNRAP. The trim removed 4 bases at V and 0 bases at J, leaving 0 bases unmatched. The CDR3 is made up of 13 amino acids.

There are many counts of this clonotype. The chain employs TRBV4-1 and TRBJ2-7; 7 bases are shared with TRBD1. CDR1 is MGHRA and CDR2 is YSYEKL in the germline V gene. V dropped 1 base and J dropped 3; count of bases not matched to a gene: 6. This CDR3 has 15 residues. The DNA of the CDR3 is TGCGCCAGCAGCCAAGGGGCTCAGGGGGTCTACGAGCAGTACTTC. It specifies CASSQGAQGVYEQYF.

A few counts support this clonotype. The CDR3 is CASSHSGTGLNTEAFF. In DNA, the CDR3 is TGCGCCAGCAGCCATTCCGGGACAGGGTTGAACACTGAAGCTTTCTTT. This chain joins TRBV4-3 and TRBJ1-1; TRBD1 aligns across 9 bases. Germline V gene data show CDR1 as LGHNA and CDR2 as YSLEER. J was trimmed by 0 bases and V by 3 bases; bases with no gene match: 5. This CDR3 spans 16 amino acids.

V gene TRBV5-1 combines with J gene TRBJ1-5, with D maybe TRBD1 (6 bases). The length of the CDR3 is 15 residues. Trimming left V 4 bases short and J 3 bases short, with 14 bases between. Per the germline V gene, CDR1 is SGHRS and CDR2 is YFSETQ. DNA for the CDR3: TGCGCCAGCAGCCCACTACCAGGGGCCAATCAGCCCCAGCATTTT. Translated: CASSPLPGANQPQHF.

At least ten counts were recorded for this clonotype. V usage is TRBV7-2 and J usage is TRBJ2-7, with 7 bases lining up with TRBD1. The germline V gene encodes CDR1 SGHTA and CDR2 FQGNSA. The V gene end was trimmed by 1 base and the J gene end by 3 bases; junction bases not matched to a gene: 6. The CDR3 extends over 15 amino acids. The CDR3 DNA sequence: TGTGCCAGCAGCTTAGTAGGGACAGAACACTACGAGCAGTACTTC. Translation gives CASSLVGTEHYEQYF.

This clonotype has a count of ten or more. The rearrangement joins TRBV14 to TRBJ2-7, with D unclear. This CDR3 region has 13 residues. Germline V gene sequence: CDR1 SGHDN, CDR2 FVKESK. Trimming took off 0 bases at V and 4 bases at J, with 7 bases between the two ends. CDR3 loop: CASSQETTYEQYF. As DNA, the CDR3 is TGTGCCAGCAGCCAAGAGACAACTTACGAGCAGTACTTC.

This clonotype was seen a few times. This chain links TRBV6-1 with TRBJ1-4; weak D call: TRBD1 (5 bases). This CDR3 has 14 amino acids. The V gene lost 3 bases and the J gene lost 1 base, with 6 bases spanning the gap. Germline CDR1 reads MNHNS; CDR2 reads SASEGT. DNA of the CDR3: TGTGCCAGCAGTGAGAGGGGAACTAATGAAAAACTGTTTTTT. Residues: CASSERGTNEKLFF.

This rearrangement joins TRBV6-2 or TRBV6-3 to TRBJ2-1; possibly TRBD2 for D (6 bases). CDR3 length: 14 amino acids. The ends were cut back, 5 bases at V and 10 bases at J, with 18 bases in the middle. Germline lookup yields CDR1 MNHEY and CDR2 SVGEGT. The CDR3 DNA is TGTGCCAGCAGTCCGCCGTGGAGCCGGGGGGAGCAGTTCTTC. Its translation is CASSPPWSRGEQFF.

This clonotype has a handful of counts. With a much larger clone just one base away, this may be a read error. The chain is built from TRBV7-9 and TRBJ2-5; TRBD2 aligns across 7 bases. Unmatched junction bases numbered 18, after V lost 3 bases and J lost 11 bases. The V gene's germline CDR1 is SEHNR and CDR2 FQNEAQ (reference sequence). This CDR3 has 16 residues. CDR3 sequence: CASSLGKTSIDYGQYF. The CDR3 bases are TGTGCCAGCAGCTTGGGGAAGACTAGCATTGACTACGGGCAGTACTTC.

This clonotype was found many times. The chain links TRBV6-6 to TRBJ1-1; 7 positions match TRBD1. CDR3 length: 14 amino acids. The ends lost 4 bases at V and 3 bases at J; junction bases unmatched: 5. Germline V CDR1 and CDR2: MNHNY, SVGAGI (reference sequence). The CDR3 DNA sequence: TGTGCCAGCAGTTCGACAGGGAGGGACACTGAAGCTTTCTTT. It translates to CASSSTGRDTEAFF.

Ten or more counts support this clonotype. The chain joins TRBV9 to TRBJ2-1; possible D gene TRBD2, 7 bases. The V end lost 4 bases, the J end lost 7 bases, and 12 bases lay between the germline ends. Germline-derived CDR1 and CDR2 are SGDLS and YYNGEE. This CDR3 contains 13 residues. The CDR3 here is CASSPGGRNEQFF. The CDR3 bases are TGTGCCAGCAGCCCCGGGGGGCGGAATGAGCAGTTCTTC.